This T cell receptor beta chain appears in the sequencing data of a study of blood T cell repertoires in COVID-19. CDR3 length equals 14 residues. From germline, CDR1 is SQVTM and CDR2 ANQGSEA. The ends were cut back, 2 bases at V and 2 bases at J, with 10 bases in the middle. Generated by immunoSEQ multiplex PCR, the TCRdb table keeps only in-frame clones and is missing some. The sample contains about 120,000 clones, roughly three quarters of which appear only once. The clonotype originates from a woman older than 75 with acute or convalescent COVID-19. Material for sequencing was peripheral blood. This chain joins TRBV29-1 and TRBJ1-3; no reliable D call. CDR3 DNA sequence: TGCAGCGTTGAAATTCTTGAGCCTGGAAACACCATATATTTT. Amino acids: CSVEILEPGNTIYF. The variable domain in full, with the rest retrieved from reference TRBV29-1 and TRBJ1-3, is SAVISQKPSRDICQRGTSLTIQCQVDSQVTMMFWYRQQPGQSLTLIATANQGSEATYESGFVIDKFPISRPNLTFSTLTVSNMSPEDSSIYLCSVEILEPGNTIYFGEGSWLTVV.